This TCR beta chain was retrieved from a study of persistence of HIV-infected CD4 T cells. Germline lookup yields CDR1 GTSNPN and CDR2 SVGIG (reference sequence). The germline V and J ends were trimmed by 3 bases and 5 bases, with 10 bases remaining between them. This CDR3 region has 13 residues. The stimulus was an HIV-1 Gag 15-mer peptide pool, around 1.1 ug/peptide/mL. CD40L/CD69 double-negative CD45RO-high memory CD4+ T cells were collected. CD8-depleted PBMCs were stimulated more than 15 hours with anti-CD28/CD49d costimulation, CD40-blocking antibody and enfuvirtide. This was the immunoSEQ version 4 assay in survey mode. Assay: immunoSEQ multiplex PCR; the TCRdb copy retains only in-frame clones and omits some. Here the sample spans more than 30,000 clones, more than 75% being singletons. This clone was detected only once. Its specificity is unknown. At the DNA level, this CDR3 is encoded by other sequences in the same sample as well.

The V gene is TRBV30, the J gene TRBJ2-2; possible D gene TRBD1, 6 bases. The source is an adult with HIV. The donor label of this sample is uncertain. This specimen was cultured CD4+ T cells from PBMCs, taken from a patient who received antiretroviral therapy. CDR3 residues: CAWSPQGTGELFF. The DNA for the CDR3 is TGTGCCTGGAGCCCACAGGGTACCGGGGAGCTGTTTTTT.